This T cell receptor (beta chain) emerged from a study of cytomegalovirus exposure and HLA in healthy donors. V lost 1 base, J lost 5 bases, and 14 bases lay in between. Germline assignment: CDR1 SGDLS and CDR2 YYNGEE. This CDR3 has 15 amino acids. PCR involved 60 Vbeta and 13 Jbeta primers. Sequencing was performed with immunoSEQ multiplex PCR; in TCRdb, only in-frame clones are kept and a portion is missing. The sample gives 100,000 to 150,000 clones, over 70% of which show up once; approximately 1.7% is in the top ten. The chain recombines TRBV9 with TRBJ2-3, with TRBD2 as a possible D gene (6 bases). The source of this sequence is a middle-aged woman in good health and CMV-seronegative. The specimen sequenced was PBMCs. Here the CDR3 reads CASSVLGGVEDTQYF. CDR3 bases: TGTGCCAGCAGCGTACTGGGCGGGGTGGAAGATACGCAGTATTTT.